This T cell receptor beta chain was sequenced for a study of shared clonotypes between healthy human individuals. Study-level information: A donor's plate count was three for CD4 naive and three for CD4 memory; CD8 naive had two and CD8 memory one. Study-level points and caveats: Donor scarcity curtailed the genetic and exposure-history diversity represented herein. Against clonotypes common to all four donors, non-shared ones had lower generation probabilities.

Authors' methods: Filtering was not the same, since immunoSEQ gave junction-only sequences without quality scores. TCRdb keeps only in-frame clones here, not all; method: immunoSEQ multiplex PCR. The DNA was the basis for D and trimming; V, J and clone size are from that table. The sample contains roughly 2.5 million clones, around nine tenths of which appear only once. CDR1 and CDR2 from the germline V gene are MNHEY and SVGAGI. V lost 2 bases to trimming and J lost 9 bases, with 11 bases between them. The CDR3 is 14 amino acids. Concerning this clone: Its antigen is unknown.

The sequence was collected from a young man in good health. Sequencing was done on a sample of naive CD4+ T cells sorted from blood. Subset meaning: CD45RA+ positively selected. This chain links TRBV6-5 with TRBJ1-6; no clear D. The CDR3 DNA is TGTGCCAGCAGTTACCCCGAGGAGGGTTCACCCCTCCACTTT. Translated, it gives CASSYPEEGSPLHF.